The 9 T cell receptor beta chains below come from one sample, sequenced in a study of T cell responses to AZD1222 COVID-19 vaccine. Clones were read by immunoSEQ multiplex PCR, and TCRdb kept only the in-frame ones, dropping some. This sample has about 120,000 clones, with roughly 90% found just once. The specimen comprised peripheral blood, sampled on day 0 of AZD1222 vaccination. Receptors were obtained from an adult in good health.

The chain links TRBV7-3 to TRBJ2-1; TRBD2 matches 10 bases. This CDR3 is 17 amino acids long. Germline-derived CDR1 and CDR2 are SGHTA and FQGTGA. The trim removed 5 bases at V and 6 bases at J, leaving 13 bases unmatched. Here the CDR3 DNA reads TGTGCCAGCAGCCCACAAACCCGGACTAGCGGAACCAATGAGCAGTTCTTC. It specifies CASSPQTRTSGTNEQFF.

This chain connects TRBV5-1 to TRBJ2-1; D is perhaps TRBD1 (5 bases). Germline assignment: CDR1 SGHRS and CDR2 YFSETQ. V gave up 7 bases and J gave up 8 bases, with 16 bases separating them. This CDR3 region has 13 residues. As DNA, the CDR3 is TGCGCCAGCGGTTGGCAGGGCGGCGATGAGCAGTTCTTC. This encodes CASGWQGGDEQFF.

The V call is TRBV28, the J call TRBJ1-4; the D is unclear. V was pared by 6 bases and J by 2 bases, with 13 bases between. CDR3 length: 15 amino acids. Germline CDR1 is MDHEN and CDR2 is SYDVKM. The CDR3 loop reads CASRAAGGTNEKLFF. DNA of the CDR3: TGTGCCAGCAGGGCCGCGGGAGGGACTAATGAAAAACTGTTTTTT.

V and J are TRBV10-3 and TRBJ2-5, with 11 positions matching TRBD2. Germline V CDR1 and CDR2: ENHRY, SYGVKD. V trimming: 2 bases; J trimming: 7 bases; junction bases outside the gene matches: 6. The CDR3 covers 15 residues. In nucleotides, the CDR3 is TGTGCCATCAGTGAGGCCCCCACTAGCGGGGGGACCCAGTACTTC. Encoded protein: CAISEAPTSGGTQYF.

The rearrangement links TRBV3-1 (or the pseudogene TRBV3-2) to TRBJ2-2; maybe TRBD2 (7 bases). The CDR3 is 16 residues long. Trimming stripped 2 bases from V and 5 bases from J, with 15 bases between. CDR1 and CDR2 from the germline V gene are LGHDT and YNNKEL (reference sequence). CDR3 DNA sequence: TGTGCCAGCAGCCAATGGGGGGGCAGTCAGACCGGGGAGCTGTTTTTT. Its translation is CASSQWGGSQTGELFF.

The chain joins TRBV3-1 (or the pseudogene TRBV3-2) to TRBJ2-1; D may be TRBD2 (5 bases). Germline CDR1 and CDR2: LGHDT and YNNKEL (reference sequence). CDR3 length: 15 residues. The germline V and J ends were trimmed by 0 bases and 8 bases, with 14 bases remaining between them. In DNA, the CDR3 is TGTGCCAGCAGCCAAGATGGGAGTAGGGCCCATGAGCAGTTCTTC. As protein: CASSQDGSRAHEQFF.

The J gene is TRBJ2-3, the V gene TRBV18; 7 bases line up with TRBD1. Germline V gene sequence: CDR1 KGHSH, CDR2 LQKENI. This CDR3 has 15 amino acids. Trimming took 4 bases from V and 2 from J; bases not matched to a gene: 6. The CDR3 coding sequence is TGTGCCAGCTCACGATCGACAGGGCTCACAGATACGCAGTATTTT. As protein: CASSRSTGLTDTQYF. The complete variable domain, with remaining parts taken from reference TRBV18 and TRBJ2-3, reads NAGVMQNPRHLVRRRGQEARLRCSPMKGHSHVYWYRQLPEEGLKFMVYLQKENIIDESGMPKERFSAEFPKEGPSILRIQQVVRGDSAAYFCASSRSTGLTDTQYFGPGTRLTVL.

Points on this clone: The junction shows a germline mismatch at one end, possibly a read error. The chain couples TRBV6-5 to TRBJ1-2; unclear D gene. CDR3 length: 11 amino acids. Germline CDR1 MNHEY, CDR2 SVGAGI. CDR3 sequence (DNA): TGTGCCAGCAGTGACTCCTATGGCTACACCTTC. Translation gives CASSDSYGYTF.

The rearrangement uses TRBV3-1 (or the pseudogene TRBV3-2) and TRBJ2-1, with TRBD1 matching 11 bases. This CDR3 has 17 residues. With 4 bases clipped from V and 4 bases from J, the junction kept 9 bases outside the gene matches. Germline CDR1 is LGHDT and CDR2 is YNNKEL (reference sequence). The CDR3 reads CASSPWTGGAPYNEQFF. CDR3 DNA: TGTGCCAGCAGCCCTTGGACAGGGGGCGCCCCATACAATGAGCAGTTCTTC.